This T cell receptor (beta chain) comes out of a study of T cell responses to AZD1222 COVID-19 vaccine. General study findings and limits: It was only a handful of AZD1222 recipients who were seropositive at baseline.

In regard to this clone: What it binds is unknown.

This table comes from immunoSEQ multiplex PCR, and its TCRdb copy is limited to in-frame clones, with some not included. The sample carries some 150,000 clones, about 90% recorded once. The germline V gene has CDR1 SQVTM and CDR2 ANQGSEA. The CDR3 has 16 amino acids. Unmatched junction bases numbered 17, after V lost 6 bases and J lost 10 bases. This material consisted of peripheral blood, taken on day 0 of MenACWY control vaccination. V is TRBV29-1 and J is TRBJ2-1; 11 nucleotides line up with TRBD1. The source of this sequence is an adult in good health. The CDR3 sequence: CSVPDRGRNPGGEQFF. The DNA of the CDR3 is TGCAGCGTACCGGACAGGGGGCGGAATCCAGGTGGGGAGCAGTTCTTC.